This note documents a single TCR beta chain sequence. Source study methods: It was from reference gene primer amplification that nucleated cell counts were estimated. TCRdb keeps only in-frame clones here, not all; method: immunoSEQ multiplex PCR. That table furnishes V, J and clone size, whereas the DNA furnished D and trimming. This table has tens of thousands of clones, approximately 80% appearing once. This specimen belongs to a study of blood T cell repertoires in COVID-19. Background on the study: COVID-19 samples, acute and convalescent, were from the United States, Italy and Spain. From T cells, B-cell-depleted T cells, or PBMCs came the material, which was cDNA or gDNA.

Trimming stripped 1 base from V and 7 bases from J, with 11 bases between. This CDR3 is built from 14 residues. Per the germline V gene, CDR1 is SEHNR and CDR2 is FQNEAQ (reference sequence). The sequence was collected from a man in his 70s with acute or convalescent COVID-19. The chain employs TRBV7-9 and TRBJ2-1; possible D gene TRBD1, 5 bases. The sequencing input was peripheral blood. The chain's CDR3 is CASSLGSPGNEQFF. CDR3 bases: TGTGCCAGCAGCTTAGGCAGCCCAGGGAATGAGCAGTTCTTC.